These T cell receptor beta chains were read from a single sample in a study of blood T cell repertoires in COVID-19. The protocol was immunoSEQ multiplex PCR, while the TCRdb copy is restricted to in-frame clones and leaves out a portion. The sample carries approximately 70,000 clones, around 74% recorded once. The specimen was peripheral blood. These receptors came from an elderly woman with active or convalescent COVID-19. CDR3s include the opening cysteine and the closing phenylalanine or tryptophan. A D gene is named only where the DNA matches it firmly. The size entry is marked missing in some rows and otherwise reads once, few, many or a size class.

v_call,d_call,clone_size,j_call,cdr3_nt,cdr3_aa
TRBV27,TRBD1,few,TRBJ1-2,TGTGCCAGCAGTCTAATGTCAGGGACAGGAAAGGTTGGCTACACCTTC,CASSLMSGTGKVGYTF
TRBV19,-,-,TRBJ2-7,TGTGCCAGTAGTATTTTGGGGGGATCGGACGAGCAGTACTTC,CASSILGGSDEQYF
TRBV11-3,TRBD2,-,TRBJ2-5,TGTGCCAGCAGCCCCGGACTTGGGGGGGTGGAGACCCAGTACTTC,CASSPGLGGVETQYF
TRBV5-6,-,-,TRBJ2-1,TGTGCCAGCAGCTTGGGCAGTATTCGGGATGAGCAGTTCTTC,CASSLGSIRDEQFF
TRBV10-2,TRBD1,-,TRBJ2-7,TGCGCCAGCAGGGAGACAGGGTCTTCCTACGAGCAGTACTTC,CASRETGSSYEQYF
TRBV2,TRBD1,few,TRBJ2-7,TGTGCCAGCAGTGTTGAAAGGGGGCCCTACGAGCAGTACTTC,CASSVERGPYEQYF
TRBV27,TRBD2,once,TRBJ2-1,TGTGCCAGCAGTTTGCTAGCGGACTACAATGAGCAGTTCTTC,CASSLLADYNEQFF
TRBV7-3,TRBD1,-,TRBJ1-3,TGTGCCAGCAGTGAACAGGGGAGCTCTGGAAACACCATATATTTT,CASSEQGSSGNTIYF
TRBV28,-,-,TRBJ2-1,TGTGCCAGCAAGACAGATAGCTCCTACAATGAGCAGTTCTTC,CASKTDSSYNEQFF
TRBV30,TRBD1,-,TRBJ2-3,TGTGCCTGGGGGAGGGGACAGGGGGACGCAGATACGCAGTATTTT,CAWGRGQGDADTQYF
TRBV9,TRBD2,-,TRBJ2-1,TGTGCCAGCAGCGCGGGACTAGCGGGAGATGTTGAGCAGTTCTTC,CASSAGLAGDVEQFF
TRBV6-5,TRBD1,-,TRBJ2-7,TGTGCCATCAACCGGGACAGACTCCTGGAGCAGTACTTC,CAINRDRLLEQYF
TRBV10-1,-,-,TRBJ2-1,TGCGCCAGCAATCATCAGGGGAATGAGCAGTTCTTC,CASNHQGNEQFF
TRBV19,-,-,TRBJ1-1,TGTGCCAGTAAAACGACAGATAACACTGAAACTTTCTTT,CASKTTDNTETFF